The sequence of this T cell receptor (beta chain) was determined in a study of cytomegalovirus exposure and HLA in healthy donors. In the case of this clone: Its antigen is unknown.

The ends lost 1 base at V and 8 bases at J; junction bases unmatched: 8. Germline V gene sequence: CDR1 SGHAT, CDR2 FQDESV (reference sequence). The CDR3 extends over 16 amino acids. The study's findings and limits: The authors reported that TCR beta sequences could predict HLA-A and HLA-B alleles. These predictions were accurate for most subjects in the first cohort.

The donors were healthy bone marrow donors. It was with 60 Vbeta and 13 Jbeta primers that the PCR ran. Data came from immunoSEQ multiplex PCR; TCRdb stores just in-frame clones and leaves some out. This table has 85,000 to 120,000 clones, roughly four fifths appearing once. The V call is TRBV11-1, the J call TRBJ1-6, with 7 bases that match TRBD1. This receptor was identified in a man aged 50-60 years in good health and CMV-seronegative. Material: PBMCs. The CDR3 loop reads CASSLGRYRGYSPLHF. CDR3 sequence (DNA): TGTGCCAGCAGCTTAGGTCGGTACAGGGGTTATTCACCCCTCCACTTT. The whole variable domain, remainder taken from reference TRBV11-1 and TRBJ1-6, is EAEVAQSPRYKITEKSQAVAFWCDPISGHATLYWYRQILGQGPELLVQFQDESVVDDSQLPKDRFSAERLKGVDSTLKIQPAELGDSAMYLCASSLGRYRGYSPLHFGNGTRLTVT.